The 21 T cell receptor beta chains below all came from one sample that was sequenced in a study of blood T cell repertoires in COVID-19. The assay was immunoSEQ multiplex PCR, and TCRdb's table has in-frame clones only and misses some. The data show approximately 100,000 clones, around 88% seen once. The sample was peripheral blood. These receptors came from a human donor with acute or convalescent COVID-19. The donor label of this sample is uncertain.

The chain is built from TRBV6-5 and TRBJ1-1, with 8 nucleotides matching TRBD1. Germline V gene lookup returns CDR1 MNHEY and CDR2 SVGAGI. CDR3 length: 13 residues. Trimming at V came to 6 bases and at J to 3 bases, leaving 3 bases not matched to a gene. Written as DNA, the CDR3 is TGTGCCAGCAGAGGACAGGGCGACACTGAAGCTTTCTTT. Protein sequence: CASRGQGDTEAFF.

A single count supports this clone. V and J are TRBV28 and TRBJ1-6; TRBD1 matches 7 bases. The CDR3 length is 16 residues. V shed 2 bases and J 14 bases; nucleotides not matched to a gene: 15. Germline CDR1 reads MDHEN; CDR2 reads SYDVKM. The CDR3 region has the DNA TGTGCCAGCAGTTTAGGAGGGACAGCCTCCACTTGGGCCCTCCACTTT. Amino acid sequence: CASSLGGTASTWALHF.

This sequence joins TRBV7-2 and TRBJ2-7, with D perhaps matching TRBD2 (5 bases). Germline-derived CDR1 and CDR2 are SGHTA and FQGNSA. CDR3 length: 14 residues. V was trimmed by 1 base and J by 6 bases, leaving 13 bases between them. The CDR3 bases are TGTGCCAGCAGCTTAGTACGGCTAGCATCCGAGCAGTACTTC. This codes for CASSLVRLASEQYF.

This clone was observed once. The rearrangement joins TRBV28 to TRBJ1-5; D remains unclear. V dropped 5 bases and J dropped 1 base, with 9 bases sitting between them. This CDR3 is built from 14 residues. CDR1 is MDHEN, CDR2 SYDVKM, per germline. The CDR3 DNA reads as TGTGCCAGCAGTCCTGACTACAGCAATCAGCCCCAGCATTTT. It is translated as CASSPDYSNQPQHF.

The rearrangement links TRBV28 to TRBJ2-5; D possibly corresponds to TRBD1 (6 bases). This CDR3 is 17 amino acids long. V gave up 4 bases and J gave up 0 bases, with 18 bases separating them. In germline, CDR1 is MDHEN, CDR2 SYDVKM. The DNA of the CDR3 is TGTGCCAGCAGTTCCAACCCCGGGACAAAGTACCAAGAGACCCAGTACTTC. Protein sequence: CASSSNPGTKYQETQYF.

This chain links TRBV30 with TRBJ2-3, with TRBD2 as a possible D gene (6 bases). Germline CDR1 is GTSNPN and CDR2 is SVGIG (reference sequence). V was pared by 0 bases and J by 0 bases, with 10 bases between. There are 15 residues in the CDR3. CDR3 in amino acids: CAWSVRRGSTDTQYF. Written as DNA, the CDR3 is TGTGCCTGGAGTGTTAGGCGGGGTAGCACAGATACGCAGTATTTT.

The chain couples TRBV6-5 to TRBJ2-5, with D possibly TRBD2 on 7 matching bases. Deletions cut 6 bases from V and 5 bases from J, with 16 bases between. Germline lookup yields CDR1 MNHEY and CDR2 SVGAGI. The CDR3 loop spans 14 amino acids. CDR3 amino acids: CASRERTRGETQYF. The CDR3 bases are TGTGCCAGCAGGGAGCGGACTAGGGGGGAGACCCAGTACTTC.

This chain uses TRBV28 with TRBJ1-4; no firm D call. The germline gives CDR1 MDHEN, CDR2 SYDVKM. V lost 2 bases and J 8 bases, leaving 12 bases between the germline ends. The CDR3 sequence is 14 residues long. This chain's CDR3 is CASSLGFAGEKLFF. The CDR3, as DNA: TGTGCCAGCAGTTTAGGATTCGCGGGGGAAAAACTGTTTTTT.

V and J are TRBV20-1 and TRBJ2-5, with TRBD2 as a possible D gene (6 bases). Germline CDR1 and CDR2: DFQATT and SNEGSKA (reference sequence). Trimming stripped 3 bases from V and 3 bases from J, with 20 bases between. CDR3 length: 16 amino acids. The CDR3 sequence: CSASLITGALEETQYF. The CDR3 bases are TGCAGTGCTAGTCTGATAACGGGAGCGTTGGAAGAGACCCAGTACTTC.

The V and J genes are TRBV29-1 and TRBJ2-1; the D is unclear. Germline-derived CDR1 and CDR2 are SQVTM and ANQGSEA. Trimming removed 4 bases at V and 8 bases at J, with 9 bases between. The CDR3 is 11 residues long. CDR3 in DNA: TGCAGCGTTGTTTTTTTCGATGAGCAGTTCTTC. The encoded protein is CSVVFFDEQFF.

This chain uses TRBV7-2 with TRBJ1-2; weak D call: TRBD1 (5 bases). CDR1 SGHTA and CDR2 FQGNSA come from the germline V gene. V was pared by 1 base and J by 4 bases, with 10 bases between. The CDR3 consists of 14 residues. The CDR3 loop reads CASSLEQASYGYTF. CDR3 DNA: TGTGCCAGCAGCTTAGAACAGGCGTCCTATGGCTACACCTTC. Variable domain in full (rest from reference TRBV7-2 and TRBJ1-2): GAGVSQSPSNKVTEKGKDVELRCDPISGHTALYWYRQSLGQGLEFLIYFQGNSAPDKSGLPSDRFSAERTGGSVSTLTIQRTQQEDSAVYLCASSLEQASYGYTFGSGTRLTVV.

This sequence joins TRBV6-2 or TRBV6-3 and TRBJ2-7; possibly TRBD2 for D (6 bases). Between the trimmed V and J ends, which lost 5 bases and 8 bases, there was a span of 16 bases. The CDR3 runs 13 residues. The germline CDR1 and CDR2 sequences are MNHEY and SVGEGT. The CDR3 DNA is TGTGCCAGCAGTGTCGGGAGTTTGGGAAAGCAGTACTTC. This gives the protein CASSVGSLGKQYF.

The genes are TRBV6-5 and TRBJ1-1; D gene uncertain. CDR1 is MNHEY and CDR2 is SVGAGI in the germline V gene. Deletions cut 6 bases from V and 4 bases from J, with 12 bases between. The CDR3 totals 13 residues. As DNA, the CDR3 is TGTGCCAGCAGGCTCGACATCTCCACTGAAGCTTTCTTT. This gives the protein CASRLDISTEAFF.

This clone was seen only once. The chain couples TRBV5-4 to TRBJ2-2; D remains ambiguous. Germline V gene sequence: CDR1 SGHNT, CDR2 YYREEE (reference sequence). The germline V and J ends were trimmed by 0 bases and 0 bases, with 6 bases remaining between them. The CDR3 has 15 amino acids. In DNA form, the CDR3 reads TGTGCCAGCAGCTTGGGACAATCGAACACCGGGGAGCTGTTTTTT. As protein: CASSLGQSNTGELFF.

The gene calls are TRBV9 and TRBJ2-2; TRBD2 might be the D (6 bases). This CDR3 contains 15 residues. Germline CDR1 and CDR2: SGDLS and YYNGEE. Trimming took 0 bases from V and 0 from J, leaving 6 bases between them. CDR3 loop: CASSVGGANTGELFF. As DNA, the CDR3 is TGTGCCAGCAGCGTAGGGGGGGCGAACACCGGGGAGCTGTTTTTT.

The rearrangement links TRBV6-1 to TRBJ1-6; possibly TRBD1 for D (5 bases). The CDR3 covers 14 residues. Germline V gives CDR1 MNHNS, CDR2 SASEGT. Trimming pared 3 bases from V and 9 bases from J, leaving 12 bases between. CDR3 DNA sequence: TGTGCCAGCAGTGATAGGAGGGGATCTTCACCCCTCCACTTT. Amino acid sequence: CASSDRRGSSPLHF.

The genes are TRBV7-8 and TRBJ2-5; the match to TRBD2 covers 13 bases. Germline assignment: CDR1 SGHVS and CDR2 FQNEAQ. Losses at the gene ends were 5 bases for V and 5 bases for J; bases not matched to a gene: 8. The CDR3 covers 16 residues. The CDR3: CASSARTSGSGETQYF. The CDR3 DNA sequence: TGTGCCAGCAGCGCCAGGACTAGCGGGAGTGGTGAGACCCAGTACTTC.

CDR3 nucleotides: TGTGCCAGCAGTTCCCCCGGACAGGGGAAATCACCCCTCCACTTT. This gives the protein CASSSPGQGKSPLHF. The genes are TRBV6-2 or TRBV6-3 and TRBJ1-6, with 9 bases matching TRBD1. J gave up 10 bases and V 4 bases, and 8 bases lay outside the gene matches. CDR1 is MNHEY, CDR2 SVGEGT, per germline. The CDR3 is made up of 15 amino acids.

The chain employs TRBV7-9 and TRBJ1-6; 10 bases line up with TRBD1. CDR3 size: 15 residues. V trimming: 5 bases; J trimming: 8 bases; junction bases outside the gene matches: 6. Germline CDR1 reads SEHNR; CDR2 reads FQNEAQ (reference sequence). CDR3 coding DNA: TGTGCCAGCAGCGGACTCGGGACAGGGGATTCACCCCTCCACTTT. The encoded protein is CASSGLGTGDSPLHF.

V is TRBV7-2 and J is TRBJ2-1, with TRBD1 matching 8 bases. Trimming took 3 bases from V and 6 from J; bases not matched to a gene: 4. CDR1 is SGHTA, CDR2 FQGNSA, per germline. The CDR3 contains 14 residues. The CDR3 region has the DNA TGTGCCAGCAGCTTCGGACAGGGAAGCAATGAGCAGTTCTTC. Amino acid sequence: CASSFGQGSNEQFF.

CDR3 in DNA: TGTGCCAGTACAGGTCCCCTAGGGTGCACCTTC. Its translation is CASTGPLGCTF. The gene calls are TRBV9 and TRBJ1-2; a weak D match, TRBD1 (5 bases). Looked up from germline, CDR1 is SGDLS and CDR2 is YYNGEE. The CDR3 contains 11 residues. V dropped 8 bases and J dropped 13 bases, with 18 bases sitting between them.